The 21 T cell receptor beta chains below all came from one sample that was sequenced in a study of blood T cell repertoires in COVID-19. Profiling relied on immunoSEQ multiplex PCR, and the TCRdb table lists in-frame clones only, not all of them. The sample gives approximately 97,000 clones, roughly 80% of which show up once; about 4.2% is in the top ten. Sequences were obtained from peripheral blood. Every receptor here comes from a man in his 60s with acute or convalescent COVID-19.

This clone was counted a few times. The chain uses TRBV28 and TRBJ2-7, with TRBD2 matching 7 bases. This CDR3 is 13 amino acids long. The V gene end was trimmed by 8 bases and the J gene end by 6 bases; junction bases not matched to a gene: 10. Germline CDR1 reads MDHEN; CDR2 reads SYDVKM. This CDR3 reads CASGGGYGGEQYF. DNA for the CDR3: TGTGCCAGCGGGGGGGGGTACGGTGGCGAGCAGTACTTC.

The chain employs TRBV12-3 or TRBV12-4 and TRBJ1-1; tentatively, D is TRBD1 (5 bases). CDR3 length equals 13 residues. With 7 bases removed from V and 1 base from J, the gap between germline ends came to 10 bases. Written as DNA, the CDR3 is TGTGCCAGCAACAGGCAGACGAACACTGAAGCTTTCTTT. This gives the protein CASNRQTNTEAFF.

The rearrangement links TRBV2 to TRBJ1-4; D may be TRBD1 (6 bases). Trimming removed 4 bases from V and 8 bases from J, with 14 bases in between. This CDR3 has 14 amino acids. The germline V gene encodes CDR1 SNHLY and CDR2 FYNNEI. CDR3 amino acids: CASSVTGRREKLFF. For the CDR3, the DNA is TGTGCCAGCAGTGTAACAGGGCGACGAGAAAAACTGTTTTTT.

The rearrangement uses TRBV28 and TRBJ1-6, with unresolved D. CDR3 length: 17 amino acids. Germline assignment: CDR1 MDHEN and CDR2 SYDVKM. With 3 bases removed from V and 8 bases from J, the gap between germline ends came to 20 bases. Here the CDR3 DNA reads TGTGCCAGCAGTTTTATTCGCAATCGGGTTTCTTATTCACCCCTCCACTTT. It specifies CASSFIRNRVSYSPLHF.

This sequence joins TRBV7-9 and TRBJ2-7, with TRBD2 as a possible D gene (5 bases). This CDR3 spans 14 amino acids. V gave up 2 bases and J gave up 2 bases, with 10 bases separating them. Germline-derived CDR1 and CDR2 are SEHNR and FQNEAQ (reference sequence). DNA for the CDR3: TGTGCCAGCAGCTTATTGGGAGCGACCTACGAGCAGTACTTC. Protein: CASSLLGATYEQYF. Full variable domain (remainder filled in from reference TRBV7-9 and TRBJ2-7): DTGVSQNPRHKITKRGQNVTFRCDPISEHNRLYWYRQTLGQGPEFLTYFQNEAQLEKSRLLSDRFSAERPKGSFSTLEIQRTEQGDSAMYLCASSLLGATYEQYFGPGTRLTVT.

This chain connects TRBV11-3 to TRBJ2-3, with a weak D call TRBD1 (5 bases). Germline V gives CDR1 SGHNT, CDR2 YENEEA. The ends were cut back, 5 bases at V and 11 bases at J, with 14 bases in the middle. This CDR3 contains 12 residues. CDR3 bases: TGTGCCAGCAGCCCAGGGCCTGGGGAGCAGTATTTT. As protein: CASSPGPGEQYF.

The sample holds one count of this clone. The chain couples TRBV5-6 to TRBJ2-7, with D tentatively TRBD1 (6 bases). Germline CDR1 and CDR2: SGHDT and YYEEEE. Trimming stripped 1 base from V and 3 bases from J, with 14 bases between. The CDR3 totals 15 residues. CDR3 bases: TGTGCCAGCAGCTTGCAGGGGAAGGGGGACTACGAGCAGTACTTC. This sequence encodes CASSLQGKGDYEQYF.

This rearrangement joins TRBV9 to TRBJ2-7; TRBD1 matches 7 bases. Germline values: CDR1 SGDLS, CDR2 YYNGEE. This CDR3 spans 14 amino acids. V shed 2 bases, J shed 7 bases, and the junction held 9 bases outside the gene matches. CDR3 protein: CASSVAGGSAEQYF. In nucleotides, the CDR3 is TGTGCCAGCAGCGTGGCAGGGGGTAGTGCGGAGCAGTACTTC.

This chain connects TRBV6-5 to TRBJ2-7; D may be TRBD1 (5 bases). V lost 5 bases and J 5 bases, leaving 19 bases between the germline ends. Germline loops: CDR1 MNHEY, CDR2 SVGAGI. CDR3 size: 15 residues. The CDR3 loop is CASSTQTAGSDEQYF. CDR3 bases: TGTGCCAGCAGTACCCAGACAGCTGGCTCTGACGAGCAGTACTTC.

This clone showed up just a few times. V and J are TRBV7-3 and TRBJ2-1, with D uncertain. Looked up from germline, CDR1 is SGHTA and CDR2 is FQGTGA. The CDR3 has 13 residues. V was clipped by 1 base and J by 9 bases, with 10 bases between them. CDR3 residues: CASSLSHPVEQFF. Here the CDR3 DNA reads TGTGCCAGCAGCTTAAGCCACCCAGTTGAGCAGTTCTTC. Full variable domain (remainder filled in from reference TRBV7-3 and TRBJ2-1): GAGVSQTPSNKVTEKGKYVELRCDPISGHTALYWYRQSLGQGPEFLIYFQGTGAADDSGLPNDRFFAVRPEGSVSTLKIQRTERGDSAVYLCASSLSHPVEQFFGPGTRLTVL.

The CDR3 spells CASSTSRRGSRGTEAFF. The DNA for the CDR3 is TGTGCCAGCAGTACGTCCCGCAGGGGGTCGAGGGGCACTGAAGCTTTCTTT. This sequence joins TRBV27 and TRBJ1-1; 7 bases align to TRBD1. This CDR3 spans 17 amino acids. Germline assignment: CDR1 MNHEY and CDR2 SMNVEV (reference sequence). With V trimmed by 5 bases and J by 4 bases, 16 bases remained unmatched.

The chain recombines TRBV18 with TRBJ2-1; possibly TRBD1 for D (6 bases). CDR1 and CDR2 (germline): KGHSH, LQKENI. CDR3 size: 14 residues. Trimming cost V 6 bases and J 7 bases, with 16 bases left between them. CDR3 loop: CASSQNRDTNEQFF. CDR3 coding DNA: TGTGCCAGCTCTCAGAACAGGGACACGAATGAGCAGTTCTTC.

V usage is TRBV15 and J usage is TRBJ1-1; D gene ambiguous. V dropped 1 base and J dropped 1 base, with 10 bases sitting between them. CDR3 length: 15 amino acids. CDR1 and CDR2 (germline): LNHNV, YYDKDF (reference sequence). The CDR3 spells CATSRVRAGNTEAFF. CDR3 DNA: TGTGCCACCAGCAGAGTTCGAGCTGGGAACACTGAAGCTTTCTTT.

V is TRBV28 and J is TRBJ2-7; TRBD1 is a possible D gene (5 bases). CDR3 size: 14 residues. Germline-derived CDR1 and CDR2 are MDHEN and SYDVKM. The germline V and J ends were trimmed by 7 bases and 3 bases, with 16 bases remaining between them. Here the CDR3 DNA reads TGTGCCAGCACCTCCTCACAGGTGAACTACGAGCAGTACTTC. This translates into CASTSSQVNYEQYF.

This clone was detected only once. V usage is TRBV4-3 and J usage is TRBJ2-1; tentatively, D is TRBD2 (6 bases). This CDR3 has 17 amino acids. Germline loops: CDR1 LGHNA, CDR2 YSLEER. Trimming removed 0 bases from V and 0 bases from J, with 12 bases in between. As DNA, the CDR3 is TGCGCCAGCAGCCAAGATCTCGGGGGATACTCCTACAATGAGCAGTTCTTC. Amino acid sequence: CASSQDLGGYSYNEQFF.

This sequence joins TRBV24-1 and TRBJ2-3; 13 bases are shared with TRBD2. CDR1 is KGHDR, CDR2 SFDVKD, per germline. The CDR3 loop spans 17 amino acids. V was pared by 4 bases and J by 4 bases, with 7 bases of the junction left unmatched. The CDR3 region is CATSDPLGLAGADTQYF. DNA for the CDR3: TGTGCCACCAGTGACCCCCTCGGACTAGCGGGAGCAGATACGCAGTATTTT.

This chain connects TRBV6-1 to TRBJ2-2; D not certain. CDR1 is MNHNS, CDR2 SASEGT, per germline. CDR3 length: 16 residues. The V end was cut by 0 bases, the J end by 6 bases, with 14 bases between. In nucleotides, the CDR3 is TGTGCCAGCAGTGAAGCTCGCGAAAACCCTGCCGGGGAGCTGTTTTTT. Protein sequence: CASSEARENPAGELFF.

The V and J genes are TRBV28 and TRBJ1-5; D is uncertain. The CDR3 spans 14 residues. CDR1 is MDHEN and CDR2 is SYDVKM in the germline V gene. Trimming shortened V by 5 bases and J by 5 bases, and 13 bases separated the two germline ends. The CDR3: CASSPWTGDQPQHF. DNA of the CDR3: TGTGCCAGCAGTCCATGGACGGGAGATCAGCCCCAGCATTTT.

This clone occurred once. An end of the junction does not agree with germline; a read error may underlie this. The chain employs TRBV29-1 and TRBJ2-4; no reliable D call. Per the germline V gene, CDR1 is SQVTM and CDR2 is ANQGSEA. The CDR3 is 11 residues long. This CDR3 is CSVVARNIQYF. The CDR3 coding sequence is TGCAGCGTTGTGGCCAGAAACATTCAGTACTTC.

This CDR3 reads CASSASWPREVRGRELGNTIYF. For the CDR3, the DNA is TGTGCCAGCAGCGCGTCCTGGCCCCGAGAGGTAAGGGGGAGAGAGCTCGGAAACACCATATATTTT. J is TRBJ1-3 and V is TRBV9; D is possibly TRBD1 (6 bases). This CDR3 is built from 22 residues. V shed 3 bases and J shed 4 bases, with 35 bases lying between them. Germline CDR1 is SGDLS and CDR2 is YYNGEE.

This rearrangement joins TRBV28 to TRBJ2-3; 8 bases are a match to TRBD2. Germline loops: CDR1 MDHEN, CDR2 SYDVKM. The CDR3 is made up of 17 amino acids. V lost 8 bases and J lost 2; bases outside the gene matches: 15. Here the CDR3 reads CASGRGASGSATDTQYF. The CDR3 nucleotides are TGTGCCAGCGGTCGGGGGGCTAGCGGGTCTGCCACAGATACGCAGTATTTT.